These 22 T cell receptor beta chains came from one sample sequenced in a study of T cells after yellow fever vaccination. TCRdb processed the 5' RACE reads anew with MiXCR; each CDR3 protein has one entry. The table lists 200,000 to 250,000 distinct CDR3 sequences, about 7% of them singletons, with around 0.9% in the top ten. The sample in question was CD4+ T cells sorted from PBMCs, obtained 15 days after the yellow fever booster vaccination. Every receptor here comes from a young man who received the YFV17D yellow fever vaccine.

The chain recombines TRBV24-1 with TRBJ1-5, with 8 bases identical to TRBD1. Germline V lookup: CDR1 KGHDR, CDR2 SFDVKD. This CDR3 is built from 16 residues. Trimming cost V 4 bases and J 6 bases; bases outside gene matches: 10. This chain's CDR3 is CATSDSGQGGGQPQHF. The CDR3, as DNA: TGTGCCACCAGTGACTCCGGACAGGGAGGGGGTCAGCCCCAGCATTTT.

The J gene is TRBJ2-4, the V gene TRBV20-1; D gene uncertain. The CDR3 has 12 amino acids. V gave up 4 bases and J gave up 8 bases, with 12 bases separating them. CDR1 is DFQATT and CDR2 is SNEGSKA in the germline V gene (reference sequence). CDR3 in DNA: TGCAGTGCTAAATTGGGGTTAGACATTCAGTACTTC. Its protein is CSAKLGLDIQYF.

The V call is TRBV9, the J call TRBJ2-5, with D perhaps given as TRBD1 or TRBD2 (5 bases each). Germline V gene sequence: CDR1 SGDLS, CDR2 YYNGEE. The ends were cut back, 0 bases at V and 0 bases at J, with 12 bases in the middle. The CDR3 consists of 16 residues. CDR3 sequence (DNA): TGTGCCAGCAGCGTAGGGGACCGCACGTACCAAGAGACCCAGTACTTC. It is translated as CASSVGDRTYQETQYF.

The CDR3 coding sequence is TGTGCCAGCAGCTTAGAATCCTCCTGGCCAACTAATGAAAAACTGTTTTTT. This sequence encodes CASSLESSWPTNEKLFF. This chain connects TRBV11-2 to TRBJ1-4; D gene uncertain. This CDR3 spans 17 amino acids. Germline CDR1 SGHAT, CDR2 FQNNGV. The V gene lost 0 bases and the J gene lost 0 bases, with 11 bases spanning the gap.

The sample holds many counts of this clonotype. The V and J genes are TRBV12-3 or TRBV12-4 and TRBJ2-5; D gene uncertain. The CDR3 is 12 amino acids. V was pared by 5 bases and J by 7 bases, with 11 bases between. CDR3 residues: CASSAGPGTQYF. The CDR3 DNA follows: TGTGCCAGCAGTGCCGGTCCGGGGACCCAGTACTTC.

This clonotype was recorded a few times. The V and J genes are TRBV7-9 and TRBJ2-3; TRBD2 matches at 10 bases. V trimming: 4 bases; J trimming: 4 bases; junction bases outside the gene matches: 8. This CDR3 has 16 amino acids. Germline lookup yields CDR1 SEHNR and CDR2 FQNEAQ (reference sequence). DNA of the CDR3: TGTGCCAGCAGCTCACGTAGCGGGAGGATATCAGATACGCAGTATTTT. As protein: CASSSRSGRISDTQYF.

There are many counts of this clonotype. V and J are TRBV20-1 and TRBJ2-3, with unresolved D. Trimming cost V 3 bases and J 0 bases, with 10 bases left between them. The germline V gene has CDR1 DFQATT and CDR2 SNEGSKA (reference sequence). The CDR3 is made up of 14 amino acids. CDR3 coding DNA: TGCAGTGCTAGGGTCGGAACTAGCACAGATACGCAGTATTTT. This translates into CSARVGTSTDTQYF.

Ten or more counts support this clonotype. The rearrangement uses TRBV7-8 and TRBJ2-5; D call uncertain. Per germline, CDR1 SGHVS and CDR2 FQNEAQ. Trimming shortened V by 6 bases and J by 1 base, and 15 bases separated the two germline ends. There are 15 residues in the CDR3. CDR3 sequence (DNA): TGTGCCAGCAGTCGAAGTGCCGCGGTCCAAGAGACCCAGTACTTC. This codes for CASSRSAAVQETQYF.

The chain links TRBV5-6 to TRBJ2-4; perhaps TRBD2 as D (6 bases). This CDR3 comprises 13 residues. V was cut by 0 bases and J by 6 bases, with 7 bases left in between. The germline V gene encodes CDR1 SGHDT and CDR2 YYEEEE. The CDR3 region is CASSLGGVNIQYF. CDR3 nucleotides: TGTGCCAGCAGCTTGGGGGGGGTAAACATTCAGTACTTC.

This clonotype has a handful of counts. CDR3 DNA sequence: TGCGCCAGCAGGACCGGGGGGGACAACACCTACGAGCAGTACTTC. Residues: CASRTGGDNTYEQYF. This rearrangement joins TRBV5-1 to TRBJ2-7, with 8 bases matching TRBD2. V trimming: 5 bases; J trimming: 2 bases; junction bases outside the gene matches: 9. The CDR3 totals 15 residues. The V gene's germline CDR1 is SGHRS and CDR2 YFSETQ.

This clonotype was found a few times. V usage is TRBV12-3 or TRBV12-4 and J usage is TRBJ2-7; D not certain. The CDR3 totals 11 residues. V was trimmed by 3 bases and J by 4 bases, leaving 4 bases between them. The CDR3 here is CASSFEYEQYF. The CDR3 DNA is TGTGCCAGCAGTTTCGAGTACGAGCAGTACTTC.

The rearrangement joins TRBV3-1 to TRBJ2-2; no reliable D call. The V gene lost 4 bases and the J gene lost 7 bases, with 4 bases spanning the gap. Looked up from germline, CDR1 is LGHDT and CDR2 is YNNKEL (reference sequence). This CDR3 comprises 11 residues. Written as DNA, the CDR3 is TGTGCCAGCAGCCGGGTCGGGGAGCTGTTTTTT. This encodes CASSRVGELFF.

This clonotype has only a few counts. This rearrangement joins TRBV12-3 or TRBV12-4 to TRBJ1-1; no definite D call. The length of the CDR3 is 12 residues. The ends were cut back, 2 bases at V and 4 bases at J, with 5 bases in the middle. This CDR3 reads CASSLWGTEAFF. Written as DNA, the CDR3 is TGTGCCAGCAGTTTATGGGGCACTGAAGCTTTCTTT.

The CDR3 loop is CSAEQGSYNEQFF. The CDR3, as DNA: TGCAGTGCAGAACAGGGGTCCTACAATGAGCAGTTCTTC. The chain has TRBV20-1 and TRBJ2-1; 7 nucleotides match TRBD1. Unmatched junction bases numbered 3, after V lost 6 bases and J lost 1 base. CDR3 length: 13 amino acids. Germline V gene data show CDR1 as DFQATT and CDR2 as SNEGSKA (reference sequence).

About this clonotype: A much larger clone lies a single base off, so this may be a read error. V is TRBV7-2 and J is TRBJ2-1; D is uncertain. Germline CDR1 is SGHTA and CDR2 is FQGNSA. The CDR3 is 15 amino acids. V lost 2 bases to trimming and J lost 0 bases, with 8 bases between them. CDR3 protein: CASSLFLSSYNEQFF. CDR3 bases: TGTGCCAGCAGCTTATTCCTGAGCTCCTACAATGAGCAGTTCTTC.

This clonotype was counted between two and nine times. This chain joins TRBV18 and TRBJ1-5; 7 bases map to TRBD1. The CDR3 covers 14 residues. V gave up 2 bases and J gave up 4 bases; unmatched junction bases: 2. Germline values: CDR1 KGHSH, CDR2 LQKENI. This CDR3 reads CASSPAGGNQPQHF. The CDR3 bases are TGTGCCAGCTCACCAGCAGGGGGAAATCAGCCCCAGCATTTT.

There are a few counts of this clonotype. The chain combines TRBV12-3 or TRBV12-4 with TRBJ2-7, with 12 bases matching TRBD2. This CDR3 is 19 amino acids long. Unmatched junction bases numbered 13, after V lost 4 bases and J lost 0 bases. The CDR3 DNA is TGTGCCAGCAGTTCGACCCTCCTAGCGGGAGGGGGGACCTCCTACGAGCAGTACTTC. Its translation is CASSSTLLAGGGTSYEQYF.

This clonotype was counted between two and nine times. This rearrangement joins TRBV20-1 to TRBJ1-5, with D perhaps TRBD1 (6 bases). The CDR3 runs 13 residues. Per germline, CDR1 DFQATT and CDR2 SNEGSKA (reference sequence). Trimming cost V 7 bases and J 2 bases, with 12 bases left between them. The CDR3 nucleotides read TGCAGTGTTCCGACAGGCCGCAATCAGCCCCAGCATTTT. Encoded protein: CSVPTGRNQPQHF.

The sample holds many counts of this clonotype. The genes are TRBV5-5 and TRBJ2-5, with TRBD2 as a possible D gene (5 bases). CDR1 and CDR2 (germline): SGHKS, YYEKEE (reference sequence). V lost 3 bases and J 5 bases, leaving 11 bases between the germline ends. CDR3 length: 13 residues. The CDR3 nucleotides read TGTGCCAGCAGCTCCCCGGGATCCGAGACCCAGTACTTC. Its protein product is CASSSPGSETQYF.

This clonotype was seen many times. The CDR3 nucleotides read TGTGCCATCAGCGGGACGGAGAACACCGGGGAGCTGTTTTTT. It specifies CAISGTENTGELFF. The genes are TRBV10-3 and TRBJ2-2; D is tentatively TRBD1 or TRBD2 (5 bases each). Between the trimmed V and J ends, which lost 6 bases and 1 base, there was a span of 9 bases. CDR1 ENHRY and CDR2 SYGVKD come from the germline V gene. The CDR3 sequence is 14 residues long.

There are many counts of this clonotype. The chain carries TRBV29-1 and TRBJ2-2; D remains ambiguous. Germline CDR1 is SQVTM and CDR2 is ANQGSEA. Trimming removed 4 bases from V and 5 bases from J, with 14 bases in between. This CDR3 has 14 amino acids. This CDR3 reads CSVAKLWPTGELFF. Written as DNA, the CDR3 is TGCAGCGTTGCTAAGTTGTGGCCAACCGGGGAGCTGTTTTTT.

This clonotype was seen a few times. The chain employs TRBV27 and TRBJ2-5; possibly TRBD1 for D (6 bases). This CDR3 contains 14 residues. V gave up 4 bases and J gave up 7 bases, with 16 bases separating them. CDR1 is MNHEY and CDR2 is SMNVEV in the germline V gene (reference sequence). The CDR3 DNA follows: TGTGCCAGCAGTTCGCCGCAGGGGTTAGGGACCCAGTACTTC. This gives the protein CASSSPQGLGTQYF.